This entry is about one T cell receptor beta chain. The antigen is unknown. This entry is derived from a study of T cells expressing NK-cell markers. About the research overall: Just one sequenced donor of eight was HCMV-seronegative, while seven were seropositive.

Findings of the study overall: The dominant NKG2C+ clonotypes represented about 1.0-7.5% of CD8+ T cells in six donors.

CDR1 is MGHRA, CDR2 YSYEKL, per germline. The CDR3 contains 16 residues. TCR beta libraries carry UMIs added by 5'RACE template switching. After re-calling the 5' RACE reads, TCRdb lists one entry per CDR3 protein, DNA absent. Its table lists 350,000 to 400,000 distinct CDR3 sequences. This clonotype was obtained from a woman aged 50 to 65 in good health. What was sequenced was blood T cells: a sorted CD56 or NKG2C T cell subset, CD4+ or CD8+ T cells, or bulk PBMC T cells (not recorded which). The gene calls are TRBV4-1 and TRBJ2-1; without DNA, the TCRdb call of TRBD2 cannot be checked. This CDR3 is CASSQGLLALGNEQFF.